This TCR beta chain derives from a study of shared clonotypes between healthy human individuals. Study outcomes and limitations: Naive subsets generally had larger estimated richness than memory subsets.

As for this clone: Its specificity is not known.

Assay: immunoSEQ multiplex PCR; the TCRdb copy retains only in-frame clones and omits some. Here the sample spans about 300,000 clones, around two thirds being singletons. V was clipped by 0 bases and J by 1 base, with 13 bases between them. This CDR3 is built from 16 residues. CDR1 GTSNPN and CDR2 SVGIG come from the germline V gene (reference sequence). The genes are TRBV30 and TRBJ2-4, with D possibly TRBD2 on 7 matching bases. The sequencing input was memory CD4+ T cells sorted from blood. The subset denotes: CD45RA-negative fraction. The sequence was obtained from a man younger than 40 in good health. The CDR3 coding sequence is TGTGCCTGGAGTGTGGGGGGGGCATCGGCCAAAAACATTCAGTACTTC. Its translation: CAWSVGGASAKNIQYF.